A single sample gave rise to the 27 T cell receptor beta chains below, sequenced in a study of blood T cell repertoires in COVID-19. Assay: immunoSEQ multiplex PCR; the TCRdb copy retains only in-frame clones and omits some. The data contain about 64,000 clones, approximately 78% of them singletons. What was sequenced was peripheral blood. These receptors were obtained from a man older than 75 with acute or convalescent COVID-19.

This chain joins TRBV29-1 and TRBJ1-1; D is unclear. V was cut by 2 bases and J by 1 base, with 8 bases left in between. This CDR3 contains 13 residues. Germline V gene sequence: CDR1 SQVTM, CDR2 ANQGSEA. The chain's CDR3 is CSVEKPGNTEAFF. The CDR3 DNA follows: TGCAGCGTTGAAAAACCGGGGAACACTGAAGCTTTCTTT.

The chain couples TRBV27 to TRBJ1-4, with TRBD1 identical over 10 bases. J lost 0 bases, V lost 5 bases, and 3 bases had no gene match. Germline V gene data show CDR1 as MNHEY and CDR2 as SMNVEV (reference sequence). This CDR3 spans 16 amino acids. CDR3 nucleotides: TGTGCCAGCAGTCGAGGGACAGGGGCAACTAATGAAAAACTGTTTTTT. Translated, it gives CASSRGTGATNEKLFF.

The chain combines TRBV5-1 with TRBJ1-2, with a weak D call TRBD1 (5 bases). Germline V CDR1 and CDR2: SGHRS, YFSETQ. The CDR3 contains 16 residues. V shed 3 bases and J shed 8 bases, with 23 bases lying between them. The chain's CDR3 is CASSSQGEGQIGGYTF. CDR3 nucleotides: TGCGCCAGCAGCTCCCAAGGGGAGGGGCAGATCGGGGGCTACACCTTC.

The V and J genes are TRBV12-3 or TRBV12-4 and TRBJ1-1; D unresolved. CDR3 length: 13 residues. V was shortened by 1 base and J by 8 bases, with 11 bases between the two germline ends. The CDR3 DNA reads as TGTGCCAGCAGTTTAGGTGAGGGATTAGAAGCTTTCTTT. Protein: CASSLGEGLEAFF.

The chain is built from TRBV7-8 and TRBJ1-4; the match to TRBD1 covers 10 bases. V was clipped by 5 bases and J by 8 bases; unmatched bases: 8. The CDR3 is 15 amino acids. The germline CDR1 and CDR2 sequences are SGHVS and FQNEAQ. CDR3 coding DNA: TGTGCCAGCAGCCTAGGACAGGGGGGAGGAGAAAAACTGTTTTTT. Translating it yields CASSLGQGGGEKLFF.

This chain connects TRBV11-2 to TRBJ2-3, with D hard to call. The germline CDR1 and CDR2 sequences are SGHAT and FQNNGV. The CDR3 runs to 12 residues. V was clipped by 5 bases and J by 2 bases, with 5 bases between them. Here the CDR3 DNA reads TGTGCCAGCAGCCAAAACACAGATACGCAGTATTTT. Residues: CASSQNTDTQYF.

CDR3 sequence (DNA): TGCAGCTCTCAGGGGGGCACCGGGGGCTACACCTTC. Its translation: CSSQGGTGGYTF. The gene calls are TRBV29-1 and TRBJ1-2, with 7 bases lining up with TRBD1. V was clipped by 8 bases and J by 8 bases; unmatched bases: 11. There are 12 residues in the CDR3. Germline V CDR1 and CDR2: SQVTM, ANQGSEA.

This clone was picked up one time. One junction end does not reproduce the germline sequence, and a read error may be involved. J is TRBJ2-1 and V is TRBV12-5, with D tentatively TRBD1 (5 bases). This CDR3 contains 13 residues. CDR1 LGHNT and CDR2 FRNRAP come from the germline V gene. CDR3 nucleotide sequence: TGTGCTAGTGCAGGGCCATTCTACAATGGGCAGTTCTTC. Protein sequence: CASAGPFYNGQFF.

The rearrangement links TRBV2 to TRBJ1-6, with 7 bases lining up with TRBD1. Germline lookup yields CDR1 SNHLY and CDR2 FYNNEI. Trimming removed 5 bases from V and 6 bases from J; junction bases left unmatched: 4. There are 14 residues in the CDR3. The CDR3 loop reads CASSLGTANSPLHF. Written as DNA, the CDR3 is TGTGCCAGCAGTTTAGGGACAGCTAATTCACCCCTCCACTTT.

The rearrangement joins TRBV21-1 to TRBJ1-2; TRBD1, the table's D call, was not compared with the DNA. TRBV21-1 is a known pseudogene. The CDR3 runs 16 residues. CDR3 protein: CASSKGGRGYNYGYTF. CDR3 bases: TGTGCCAGCAGCAAAGGGGGCAGGGGGTATAACTATGGCTACACCTTC.

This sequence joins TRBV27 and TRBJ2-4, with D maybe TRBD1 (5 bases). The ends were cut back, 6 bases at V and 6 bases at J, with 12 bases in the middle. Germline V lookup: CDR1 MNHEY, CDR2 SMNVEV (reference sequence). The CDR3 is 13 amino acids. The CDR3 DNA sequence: TGTGCCAGCAGGGACAACAAGCCAAACATTCAGTACTTC. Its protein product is CASRDNKPNIQYF.

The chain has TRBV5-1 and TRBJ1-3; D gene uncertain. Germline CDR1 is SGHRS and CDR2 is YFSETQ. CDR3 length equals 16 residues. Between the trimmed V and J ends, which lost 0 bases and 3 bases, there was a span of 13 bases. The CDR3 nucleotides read TGCGCCAGCAGCTTGGCCGGAGGGAAGCTTGGAAACACCATATATTTT. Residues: CASSLAGGKLGNTIYF.

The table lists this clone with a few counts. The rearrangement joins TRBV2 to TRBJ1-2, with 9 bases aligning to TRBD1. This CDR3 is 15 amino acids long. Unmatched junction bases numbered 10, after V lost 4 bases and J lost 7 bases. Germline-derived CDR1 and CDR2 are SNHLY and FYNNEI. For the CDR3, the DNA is TGTGCCAGCAGTGGTATCCGGGACAGGGACTTTGGCTACACCTTC. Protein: CASSGIRDRDFGYTF.

The CDR3 region has the DNA TGTGCCAGCAGTTACACCGAAAGGGGCACTGAAGCTTTCTTT. Translated: CASSYTERGTEAFF. This chain links TRBV6-2 or TRBV6-3 with TRBJ1-1; maybe TRBD1 (5 bases). Germline CDR1 is MNHEY and CDR2 is SVGEGT. V was clipped by 2 bases and J by 4 bases, with 11 bases between them. The CDR3 covers 14 residues.

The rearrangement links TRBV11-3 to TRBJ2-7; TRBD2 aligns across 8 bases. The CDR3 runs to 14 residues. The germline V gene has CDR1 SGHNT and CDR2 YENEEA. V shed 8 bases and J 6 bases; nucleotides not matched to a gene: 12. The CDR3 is CASRLGGSGAEQYF. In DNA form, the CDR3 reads TGTGCCAGCCGTCTCGGGGGTAGCGGGGCCGAGCAGTACTTC.

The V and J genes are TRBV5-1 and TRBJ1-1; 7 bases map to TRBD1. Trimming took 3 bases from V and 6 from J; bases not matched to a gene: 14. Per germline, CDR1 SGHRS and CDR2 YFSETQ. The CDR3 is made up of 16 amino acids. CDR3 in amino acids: CASSSLPPGQQAEAFF. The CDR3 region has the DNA TGCGCCAGCAGCTCCTTACCGCCGGGACAGCAAGCTGAAGCTTTCTTT.

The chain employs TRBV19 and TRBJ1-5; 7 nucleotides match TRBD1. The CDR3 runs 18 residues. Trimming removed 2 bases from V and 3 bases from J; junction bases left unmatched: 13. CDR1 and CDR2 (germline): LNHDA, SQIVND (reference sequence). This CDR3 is CASSIPRQGRGNNQPQHF. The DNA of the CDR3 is TGTGCCAGTAGTATACCGCGACAGGGTAGGGGTAACAATCAGCCCCAGCATTTT.

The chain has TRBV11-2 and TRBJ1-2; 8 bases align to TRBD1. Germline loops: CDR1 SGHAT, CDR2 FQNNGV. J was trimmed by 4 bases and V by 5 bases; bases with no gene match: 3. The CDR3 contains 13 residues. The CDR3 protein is CASSADRGYGYTF. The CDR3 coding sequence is TGTGCCAGCAGCGCAGACAGGGGCTATGGCTACACCTTC.

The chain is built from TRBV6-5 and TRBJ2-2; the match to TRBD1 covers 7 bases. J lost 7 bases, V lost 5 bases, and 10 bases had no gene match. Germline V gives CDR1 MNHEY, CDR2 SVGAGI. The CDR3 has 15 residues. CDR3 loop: CASSTLTGLHGELFF. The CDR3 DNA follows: TGTGCCAGCAGTACCTTGACAGGGTTACACGGGGAGCTGTTTTTT.

The CDR3 is CASSPRQDDNTIYF. As DNA, the CDR3 is TGTGCCAGCTCACCACGACAGGACGACAACACCATATATTTT. V and J are TRBV18 and TRBJ1-3, with a tentative D call TRBD1 (6 bases). Germline V gives CDR1 KGHSH, CDR2 LQKENI. CDR3 length equals 14 residues. Deletions cut 1 base from V and 7 bases from J, with 11 bases between. Supplemented by reference TRBV18 and TRBJ1-3, the full variable domain reads NAGVMQNPRHLVRRRGQEARLRCSPMKGHSHVYWYRQLPEEGLKFMVYLQKENIIDESGMPKERFSAEFPKEGPSILRIQQVVRGDSAAYFCASSPRQDDNTIYFGEGSWLTVV.

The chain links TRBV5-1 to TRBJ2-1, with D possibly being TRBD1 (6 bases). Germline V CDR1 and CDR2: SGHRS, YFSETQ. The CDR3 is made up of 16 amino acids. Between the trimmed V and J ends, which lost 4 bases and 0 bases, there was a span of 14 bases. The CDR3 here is CASSAGTLSSYNEQFF. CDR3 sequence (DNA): TGCGCCAGCAGCGCCGGGACACTAAGCTCCTACAATGAGCAGTTCTTC.

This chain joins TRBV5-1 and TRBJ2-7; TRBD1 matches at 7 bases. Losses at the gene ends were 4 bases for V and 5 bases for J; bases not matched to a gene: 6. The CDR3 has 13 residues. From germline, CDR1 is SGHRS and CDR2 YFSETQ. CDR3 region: CASSNRQGHEQYF. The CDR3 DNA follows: TGCGCCAGCAGCAATCGACAGGGCCACGAGCAGTACTTC. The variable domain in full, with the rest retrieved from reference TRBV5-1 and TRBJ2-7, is KAGVTQTPRYLIKTRGQQVTLSCSPISGHRSVSWYQQTPGQGLQFLFEYFSETQRNKGNFPGRFSGRQFSNSRSEMNVSTLELGDSALYLCASSNRQGHEQYFGPGTRLTVT.

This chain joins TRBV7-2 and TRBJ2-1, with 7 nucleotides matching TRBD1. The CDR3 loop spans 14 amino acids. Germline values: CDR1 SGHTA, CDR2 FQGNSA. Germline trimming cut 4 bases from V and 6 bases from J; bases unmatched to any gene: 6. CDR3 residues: CASSWRDRVNEQFF. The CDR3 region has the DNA TGTGCCAGCAGCTGGCGAGACAGGGTCAATGAGCAGTTCTTC.

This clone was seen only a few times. The CDR3 DNA is TGCGCCAGCAGCGGGGGACTAGCGGGAGGGACAGATACGCAGTATTTT. As protein: CASSGGLAGGTDTQYF. This rearrangement joins TRBV5-1 to TRBJ2-3, with 16 bases lining up with TRBD2. The V and J ends lost 4 bases and 3 bases, in that order; junction bases with no gene match: 2. The V gene's germline CDR1 is SGHRS and CDR2 YFSETQ. CDR3 size: 16 residues.

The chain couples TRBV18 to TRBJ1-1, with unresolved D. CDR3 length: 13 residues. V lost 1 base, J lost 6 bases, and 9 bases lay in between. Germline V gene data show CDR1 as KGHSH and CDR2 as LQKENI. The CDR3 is CASSPLASPEAFF. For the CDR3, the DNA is TGTGCCAGCTCACCACTCGCTAGCCCTGAAGCTTTCTTT.

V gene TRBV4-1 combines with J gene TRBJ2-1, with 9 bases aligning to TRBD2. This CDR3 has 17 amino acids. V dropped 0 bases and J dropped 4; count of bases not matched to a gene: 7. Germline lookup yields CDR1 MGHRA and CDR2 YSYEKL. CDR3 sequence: CASSQEGGGAVYNEQFF. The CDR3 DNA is TGCGCCAGCAGCCAAGAGGGCGGGGGGGCTGTTTACAATGAGCAGTTCTTC.

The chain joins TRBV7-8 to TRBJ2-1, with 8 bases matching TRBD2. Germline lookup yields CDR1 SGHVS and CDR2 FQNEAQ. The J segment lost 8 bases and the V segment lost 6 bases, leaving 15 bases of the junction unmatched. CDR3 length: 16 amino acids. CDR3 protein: CASRTGTRSRGDEQFF. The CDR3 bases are TGTGCCAGCAGGACCGGGACTAGGAGCAGGGGCGATGAGCAGTTCTTC.